Sequencing of this TCR beta chain was carried out in a study of shared clonotypes between healthy human individuals. Method: immunoSEQ multiplex PCR; TCRdb's copy keeps in-frame clones and lacks some. The data hold 300,000 to 400,000 clones, with roughly 70% observed a single time. J lost 4 bases, V lost 5 bases, and 4 bases had no gene match. The CDR3 loop spans 13 amino acids. Germline V CDR1 and CDR2: LNHDA, SQIVND (reference sequence). This sequence originates from a man aged 25 to 40 in good health. The chain links TRBV19 to TRBJ2-5, with 7 bases matching TRBD1. The specimen sequenced was memory CD4+ T cells sorted from blood. Subset given: CD45RA-negative fraction. The CDR3: CASSFNRGETQYF. DNA for the CDR3: TGTGCCAGTAGTTTTAACAGGGGAGAGACCCAGTACTTC.